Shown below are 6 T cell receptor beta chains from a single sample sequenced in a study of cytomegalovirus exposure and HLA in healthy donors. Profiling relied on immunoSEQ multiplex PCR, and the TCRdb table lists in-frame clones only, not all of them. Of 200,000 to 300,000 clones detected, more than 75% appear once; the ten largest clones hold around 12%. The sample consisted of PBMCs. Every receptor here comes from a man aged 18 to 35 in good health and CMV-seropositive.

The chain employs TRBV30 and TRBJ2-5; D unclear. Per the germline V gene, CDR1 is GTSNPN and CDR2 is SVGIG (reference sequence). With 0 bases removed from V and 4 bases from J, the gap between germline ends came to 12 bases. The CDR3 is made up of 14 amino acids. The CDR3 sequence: CAWSVGWGIETQYF. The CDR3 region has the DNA TGTGCCTGGAGTGTAGGGTGGGGAATAGAGACCCAGTACTTC.

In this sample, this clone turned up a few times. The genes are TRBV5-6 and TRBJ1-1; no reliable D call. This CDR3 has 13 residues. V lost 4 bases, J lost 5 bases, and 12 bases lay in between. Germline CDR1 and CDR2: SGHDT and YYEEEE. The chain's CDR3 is CASSPSSGTEAFF. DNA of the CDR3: TGTGCCAGCAGCCCAAGTAGCGGTACTGAAGCTTTCTTT.

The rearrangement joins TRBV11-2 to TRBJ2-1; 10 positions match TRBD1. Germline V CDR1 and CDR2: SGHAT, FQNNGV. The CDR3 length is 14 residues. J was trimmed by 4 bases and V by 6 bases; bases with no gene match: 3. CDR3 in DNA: TGTGCCAGCAGACCGGGACAGGGGTACAATGAGCAGTTCTTC. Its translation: CASRPGQGYNEQFF. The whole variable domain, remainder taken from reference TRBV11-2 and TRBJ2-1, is EAGVAQSPRYKIIEKRQSVAFWCNPISGHATLYWYQQILGQGPKLLIQFQNNGVVDDSQLPKDRFSAERLKGVDSTLKIQPAKLEDSAVYLCASRPGQGYNEQFFGPGTRLTVL.

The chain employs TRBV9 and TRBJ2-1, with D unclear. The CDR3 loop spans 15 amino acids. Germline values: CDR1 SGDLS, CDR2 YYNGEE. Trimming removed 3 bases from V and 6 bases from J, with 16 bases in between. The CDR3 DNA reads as TGTGCCAGCAGCGAACATCTCTCTAGTGGCAATGAGCAGTTCTTC. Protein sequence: CASSEHLSSGNEQFF.

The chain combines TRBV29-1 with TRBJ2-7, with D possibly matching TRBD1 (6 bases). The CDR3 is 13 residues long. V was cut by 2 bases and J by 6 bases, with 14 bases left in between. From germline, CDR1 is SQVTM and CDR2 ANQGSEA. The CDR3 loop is CSVERSGVGEQYF. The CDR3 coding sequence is TGCAGCGTTGAAAGGTCAGGGGTGGGCGAGCAGTACTTC.

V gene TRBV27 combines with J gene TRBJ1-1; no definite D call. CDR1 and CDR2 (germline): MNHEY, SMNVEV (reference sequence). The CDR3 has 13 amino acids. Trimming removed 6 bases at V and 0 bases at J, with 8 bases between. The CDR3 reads CASRDALNTEAFF. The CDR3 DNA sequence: TGTGCCAGCAGGGACGCGTTGAACACTGAAGCTTTCTTT.